A single T cell receptor beta chain is shown here with its context. Data came from immunoSEQ multiplex PCR; TCRdb stores just in-frame clones and leaves some out. This sample has fewer than 75,000 clones, with approximately 81% found just once. Trimming stripped 0 bases from V and 2 bases from J, with 5 bases between. The germline V gene encodes CDR1 SGHVS and CDR2 FQNEAQ. CDR3 length: 13 amino acids. The data were obtained in a study of PD-L1 blockade in urothelial cancer. Turning to the study itself: Patients commenced atezolizumab around 2014, and it was given at 1,200 mg intravenously every 3 weeks. Males with urothelial cancer arising in the bladder constituted most of the roughly 30 patients.

The sequencing here drew on PBMCs, taken around atezolizumab (anti-PD-L1) treatment. The V call is TRBV7-8, the J call TRBJ2-7; D gene unclear. The clonotype was recovered from a man aged 65 to 79 with urothelial cancer. CDR3 bases: TGTGCCAGCAGCTTAGCGGAGACCTACGAGCAGTACTTC. Its protein is CASSLAETYEQYF.